This entry lists 26 T cell receptor beta chains sequenced from one sample in a study of a mutant IDH1 vaccine in newly diagnosed glioma. Measured with immunoSEQ multiplex PCR; TCRdb has only the in-frame clones, and not every one. Among about 21,000 clones, approximately 85% were seen once, and the ten largest hold 5.4%. The time point here: baseline, week 1 (first vaccination visit). As to treatment: pre-vaccination baseline after standard-of-care therapy. This specimen was PBMCs, taken from a glioma patient treated with radiotherapy, temozolomide or both. These receptors came from a man in his forties with glioma.

This CDR3 is CASSYRIGGDTEAFF. CDR3 DNA: TGTGCCAGCAGTTACCGCATTGGGGGGGACACTGAAGCTTTCTTT. The chain links TRBV6-5 to TRBJ1-1; TRBD1 might be the D (5 bases). The CDR3 runs to 15 residues. Trimming took 2 bases from V and 3 from J, leaving 13 bases between them. Germline lookup yields CDR1 MNHEY and CDR2 SVGAGI.

Relative to its sample, this clone is medium-sized (0.01 to 0.1%). The chain carries TRBV4-1 and TRBJ2-7; no definite D call. The CDR3 sequence is 13 residues long. V was clipped by 6 bases and J by 3 bases, with 12 bases between them. In germline, CDR1 is MGHRA, CDR2 YSYEKL. CDR3 bases: TGCGCCAGCAGTACCACCCAGTTCTACGAGCAGTACTTC. Translation gives CASSTTQFYEQYF.

This chain links TRBV11-2 with TRBJ2-5; TRBD1 aligns across 7 bases. V lost 3 bases, J lost 4 bases, and 2 bases stayed unmatched. Germline CDR1 and CDR2: SGHAT and FQNNGV. The CDR3 sequence is 13 residues long. In DNA form, the CDR3 reads TGTGCCAGCAGCTTGACAGGGCGAGAGACCCAGTACTTC. This gives the protein CASSLTGRETQYF.

J is TRBJ1-5 and V is TRBV18; maybe TRBD1 (6 bases). CDR1 is KGHSH and CDR2 is LQKENI in the germline V gene. There are 15 residues in the CDR3. V was shortened by 2 bases and J by 1 base, with 9 bases between the two germline ends. In DNA form, the CDR3 reads TGTGCCAGCTCACCAGGAACAGGGAGCAATCAGCCCCAGCATTTT. It codes for CASSPGTGSNQPQHF.

The chain is built from TRBV5-1 and TRBJ1-1, with D tentatively TRBD1 (6 bases). Germline CDR1 is SGHRS and CDR2 is YFSETQ. This CDR3 contains 14 residues. V lost 3 bases and J 1 base, leaving 10 bases between the germline ends. In nucleotides, the CDR3 is TGCGCCAGCAGCTGGACAGACCCGAACACTGAAGCTTTCTTT. Its translation is CASSWTDPNTEAFF.

This clone has a single count. The chain couples TRBV6-5 to TRBJ1-5; 12 bases fit TRBD1. Germline V lookup: CDR1 MNHEY, CDR2 SVGAGI. V trimming: 4 bases; J trimming: 1 base; junction bases outside the gene matches: 2. This CDR3 comprises 16 residues. The CDR3 DNA reads as TGTGCCAGCAGTTTGGGACAGGGGGCAAGCAATCAGCCCCAGCATTTT. Its protein is CASSLGQGASNQPQHF.

This chain joins TRBV5-1 and TRBJ1-2; no clear D. This CDR3 has 14 amino acids. Germline V CDR1 and CDR2: SGHRS, YFSETQ. Trimming stripped 4 bases from V and 2 bases from J, with 12 bases between. This chain's CDR3 is CASSLYMENYGYTF. The CDR3 DNA reads as TGCGCCAGCAGCCTTTACATGGAGAACTATGGCTACACCTTC.

The chain combines TRBV5-4 with TRBJ2-3; possible D gene TRBD1, 5 bases. V was trimmed by 7 bases and J by 0 bases, leaving 18 bases between them. The CDR3 is 16 amino acids. Germline-derived CDR1 and CDR2 are SGHNT and YYREEE (reference sequence). The CDR3 protein is CASSLSTTASTDTQYF. DNA of the CDR3: TGTGCCAGCTCCCTCTCGACGACAGCCAGCACAGATACGCAGTATTTT.

This clone is a singleton in its sample. This chain connects TRBV6-1 to TRBJ1-6; 7 bases line up with TRBD1. With 3 bases clipped from V and 8 bases from J, the junction kept 4 bases outside the gene matches. The CDR3 consists of 14 residues. The V gene's germline CDR1 is MNHNS and CDR2 SASEGT. CDR3 loop: CASSDLQGDSPLHF. DNA for the CDR3: TGTGCCAGCAGTGATTTGCAGGGGGATTCACCCCTCCACTTT.

The chain has TRBV11-1 and TRBJ2-7; D is possibly TRBD1 (6 bases). Trimming shortened V by 5 bases and J by 6 bases, and 20 bases separated the two germline ends. This CDR3 has 15 amino acids. Germline values: CDR1 SGHAT, CDR2 FQDESV (reference sequence). CDR3: CASSQNPDSLTEQYV. For the CDR3, the DNA is TGTGCCAGCAGCCAAAACCCGGACAGCTTAACCGAGCAGTACGTC.

This chain links TRBV6-5 with TRBJ1-2; D remains ambiguous. CDR3 size: 12 residues. CDR1 MNHEY and CDR2 SVGAGI come from the germline V gene. V lost 6 bases and J 4 bases, leaving 9 bases between the germline ends. CDR3 bases: TGTGCCAGCAGGCAGGATTTCTATGGCTACACCTTC. Amino acids: CASRQDFYGYTF.

The V call is TRBV11-2, the J call TRBJ1-4; D possibly corresponds to TRBD1 (6 bases). Germline values: CDR1 SGHAT, CDR2 FQNNGV. This CDR3 contains 14 residues. With 2 bases removed from V and 8 bases from J, the gap between germline ends came to 12 bases. The CDR3 here is CASSLRGAGEKLFF. The DNA for the CDR3 is TGTGCCAGCAGCTTAAGGGGGGCAGGCGAAAAACTGTTTTTT.

The chain recombines TRBV7-9 with TRBJ1-2; 7 nucleotides match TRBD1. There are 16 residues in the CDR3. In germline, CDR1 is SEHNR, CDR2 FQNEAQ (reference sequence). With 5 bases clipped from V and 1 base from J, the junction kept 10 bases outside the gene matches. CDR3 DNA: TGTGCCAGCAGCGAGACCGACAGGGAACTTAACTATGGCTACACCTTC. This sequence encodes CASSETDRELNYGYTF.

J is TRBJ1-2 and V is TRBV7-8; 9 nucleotides match TRBD1. This CDR3 has 16 residues. CDR1 is SGHVS and CDR2 is FQNEAQ in the germline V gene. The V and J ends lost 2 bases and 3 bases, in that order; junction bases with no gene match: 7. The CDR3 loop reads CASSLIVDRGDYGYTF. The CDR3 DNA is TGTGCCAGCAGCTTAATCGTGGACAGGGGAGACTATGGCTACACCTTC.

This clone has just a few counts. The chain links TRBV5-4 to TRBJ1-1, with TRBD1 as a possible D gene (5 bases). This CDR3 has 13 amino acids. V was cut by 3 bases and J by 1 base, with 7 bases left in between. Germline assignment: CDR1 SGHNT and CDR2 YYREEE (reference sequence). CDR3 sequence reads: CASSSRGNTEAFF. The CDR3 DNA reads as TGTGCCAGCAGCTCTAGGGGGAACACTGAAGCTTTCTTT.

The chain joins TRBV29-1 to TRBJ2-3; 11 bases align to TRBD2. V trimming: 6 bases; J trimming: 1 base; junction bases outside the gene matches: 3. The CDR3 spans 14 residues. CDR1 and CDR2 from the germline V gene are SQVTM and ANQGSEA. CDR3 sequence reads: CSVKTSGGTDTQYF. CDR3 DNA sequence: TGCAGCGTCAAGACTAGCGGGGGCACAGATACGCAGTATTTT.

This chain uses TRBV25-1 with TRBJ2-7; D not resolved. Germline V gene sequence: CDR1 MGHDK, CDR2 SYGVNS. V was pared by 1 base and J by 7 bases, with 5 bases between. CDR3 size: 11 residues. This CDR3 is CASSEWGEQYF. DNA for the CDR3: TGTGCCAGCAGTGAATGGGGTGAGCAGTACTTC.

The chain employs TRBV6-5 and TRBJ1-1, with a tentative D call TRBD1 (6 bases). Trimming took 4 bases from V and 3 from J, leaving 9 bases between them. The CDR3 spans 13 residues. Germline V CDR1 and CDR2: MNHEY, SVGAGI. The CDR3 region is CASSSRGYTEAFF. The CDR3 nucleotides are TGTGCCAGCAGTTCCAGGGGATACACTGAAGCTTTCTTT.

The chain has TRBV5-1 and TRBJ1-2; 7 bases are a match to TRBD1. This CDR3 spans 15 amino acids. Germline CDR1 is SGHRS and CDR2 is YFSETQ. V shed 4 bases, J shed 0 bases, and the junction held 6 bases outside the gene matches. The CDR3 is CASSRTGATNYGYTF. The CDR3 nucleotides are TGCGCCAGCAGCCGCACAGGGGCAACTAACTATGGCTACACCTTC.

This chain links TRBV10-3 with TRBJ2-7, with 11 positions matching TRBD1. This CDR3 has 14 residues. V lost 4 bases, J lost 5 bases, and 4 bases stayed unmatched. Germline CDR1 reads ENHRY; CDR2 reads SYGVKD. For the CDR3, the DNA is TGTGCCATCAGTGGGGGGACAGGGGGACACGAGCAGTACTTC. Protein product: CAISGGTGGHEQYF.

The rearrangement joins TRBV30 to TRBJ1-3, with no clear D. CDR3 size: 12 residues. V lost 2 bases and J lost 2, with 4 bases in between. Germline CDR1 is GTSNPN and CDR2 is SVGIG (reference sequence). The CDR3, as DNA: TGTGCCTGGAGTTGGGCTGGAAACACCATATATTTT. It yields the protein CAWSWAGNTIYF.

This chain uses TRBV29-1 with TRBJ1-2; D may be TRBD1 (5 bases). The CDR3 spans 14 residues. Per the germline V gene, CDR1 is SQVTM and CDR2 is ANQGSEA. V was clipped by 7 bases and J by 7 bases, with 22 bases between them. The CDR3 sequence is CSARDLKNPLGYTF. CDR3 in DNA: TGCAGCGCCCGGGACCTCAAGAACCCTCTTGGCTACACCTTC.

This chain uses TRBV19 with TRBJ2-2, with a weak D call TRBD1 (5 bases). This CDR3 comprises 16 residues. Per the germline V gene, CDR1 is LNHDA and CDR2 is SQIVND (reference sequence). V lost 2 bases and J 0 bases, leaving 10 bases between the germline ends. The CDR3 coding sequence is TGTGCCAGTAGTATAAGTCAGGGCGCGAACACCGGGGAGCTGTTTTTT. Translating gives CASSISQGANTGELFF.

This clone was observed once. V usage is TRBV7-9 and J usage is TRBJ2-5; tentative D call: TRBD1 (6 bases). V was shortened by 0 bases and J by 2 bases, with 13 bases between the two germline ends. Germline CDR1 and CDR2: SEHNR and FQNEAQ (reference sequence). This CDR3 is built from 16 residues. Here the CDR3 reads CASSLALPRGQETQYF. The CDR3 DNA reads as TGTGCCAGCAGCTTAGCCCTTCCGAGGGGGCAAGAGACCCAGTACTTC.

This rearrangement joins TRBV10-3 to TRBJ1-2, with D possibly matching TRBD1 (6 bases). This CDR3 is 13 amino acids long. V lost 2 bases to trimming and J lost 13 bases, with 17 bases between them. Per the germline V gene, CDR1 is ENHRY and CDR2 is SYGVKD. The CDR3 reads CAISEDSSRGGTF. CDR3 DNA sequence: TGTGCCATCAGTGAGGACAGCTCGAGAGGGGGCACCTTC.

J is TRBJ1-2 and V is TRBV7-2; D unclear. Germline values: CDR1 SGHTA, CDR2 FQGNSA. There are 13 residues in the CDR3. V was shortened by 1 base and J by 0 bases, with 3 bases between the two germline ends. CDR3 nucleotide sequence: TGTGCCAGCAGCTTAGATTCTAACTATGGCTACACCTTC. Amino acids: CASSLDSNYGYTF. Complete variable domain (other parts from reference TRBV7-2 and TRBJ1-2): GAGVSQSPSNKVTEKGKDVELRCDPISGHTALYWYRQSLGQGLEFLIYFQGNSAPDKSGLPSDRFSAERTGGSVSTLTIQRTQQEDSAVYLCASSLDSNYGYTFGSGTRLTVV.